This T cell receptor beta chain was recovered during a study of identical twins. The V end was cut by 2 bases, the J end by 7 bases, with 15 bases between. The CDR3 loop spans 15 amino acids. Germline V gene data show CDR1 as SGHTA and CDR2 as FQGTGA. Study findings and constraints: Modelling approaches yielded underestimates of out-of-frame TCR alpha sharing between monozygotic twins.

To note about this clonotype: The antigen is not known.

From the 5' RACE reads, TCRdb called clonotypes with MiXCR, one entry per CDR3 protein. The repertoire consists of fewer than 500,000 distinct CDR3 sequences, with 20% to 25% occurring once and the leading ten covering around 3%. The data also belong to a second study, concerning T cells expressing NK-cell markers.

This receptor was obtained from a woman aged 18-29 years in good health. Sequencing used CD4+ T cells sorted from blood. V usage is TRBV7-3 and J usage is TRBJ2-1, with D perhaps assigned TRBD1 or TRBD2 (6 bases each). CDR3 sequence reads: CASSLWGAGGNEQFF. The CDR3 nucleotides read TGTGCCAGCAGCTTATGGGGGGCCGGGGGAAATGAGCAGTTCTTC. Full variable domain (remainder filled in from reference TRBV7-3 and TRBJ2-1): GAGVSQTPSNKVTEKGKYVELRCDPISGHTALYWYRQSLGQGPEFLIYFQGTGAADDSGLPNDRFFAVRPEGSVSTLKIQRTERGDSAVYLCASSLWGAGGNEQFFGPGTRLTVL.